This entry is about one T cell receptor beta chain. As yet, its antigen is unknown. This sample was included in a study of cytomegalovirus exposure and HLA in healthy donors. Looking at the study overall: There were 85 million or so unique TCRs (from HLA-typed donors) in an early data release. Overall study results and limits: Confirmation was obtained in vitro that three CMV-associated chains are specific for CMV antigens.

Researchers ran the PCR with 60 Vbeta and 13 Jbeta primers. In the authors' workflow: In a later analysis, the count reached tens of millions of unique TCR beta chains, with about 9.9 million shared. Produced via immunoSEQ multiplex PCR; TCRdb's table is partial and in-frame only. V, J and clone size are taken as reported in that table, and D and trimming were inferred from the DNA itself. This sample carries around 150,000 clones, roughly three quarters of them seen once, and the ten largest clones take 1.2% to 1.5%. CDR3 length: 14 amino acids. Trimming at V came to 11 bases and at J to 1 base, leaving 6 bases not matched to a gene. CDR1 is SEHNR, CDR2 FQNEAQ, per germline (reference sequence).

The chain links TRBV7-9 to TRBJ2-2; 8 nucleotides line up with TRBD1. Sequencing input: PBMCs. The receptor was isolated from a middle-aged woman in good health and CMV-seronegative. In DNA form, the CDR3 reads TGTGCCGGTAGACAGGGGAAGAACACCGGGGAGCTGTTTTTT. Its translation: CAGRQGKNTGELFF.